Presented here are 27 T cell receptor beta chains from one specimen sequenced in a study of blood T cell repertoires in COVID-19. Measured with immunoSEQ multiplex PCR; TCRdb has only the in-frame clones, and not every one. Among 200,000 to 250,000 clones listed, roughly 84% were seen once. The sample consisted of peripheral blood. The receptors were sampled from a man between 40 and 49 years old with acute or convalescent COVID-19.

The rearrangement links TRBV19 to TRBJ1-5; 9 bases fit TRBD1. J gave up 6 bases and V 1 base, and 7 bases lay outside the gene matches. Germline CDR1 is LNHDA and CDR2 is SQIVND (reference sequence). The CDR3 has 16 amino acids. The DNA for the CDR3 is TGTGCCAGTAGTATAGCCGGGACAGGGCCCACTCAGCCCCAGCATTTT. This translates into CASSIAGTGPTQPQHF. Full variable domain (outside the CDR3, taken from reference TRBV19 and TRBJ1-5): DGGITQSPKYLFRKEGQNVTLSCEQNLNHDAMYWYRQDPGQGLRLIYYSQIVNDFQKGDIAEGYSVSREKKESFPLTVTSAQKNPTAFYLCASSIAGTGPTQPQHFGDGTRLSIL.

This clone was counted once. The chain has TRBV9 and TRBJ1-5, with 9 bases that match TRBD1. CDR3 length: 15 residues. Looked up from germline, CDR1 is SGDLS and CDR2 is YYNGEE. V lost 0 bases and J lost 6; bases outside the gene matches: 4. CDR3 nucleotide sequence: TGTGCCAGCAGCGTAGGGGACAGGGACGCTCAGCCCCAGCATTTT. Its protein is CASSVGDRDAQPQHF.

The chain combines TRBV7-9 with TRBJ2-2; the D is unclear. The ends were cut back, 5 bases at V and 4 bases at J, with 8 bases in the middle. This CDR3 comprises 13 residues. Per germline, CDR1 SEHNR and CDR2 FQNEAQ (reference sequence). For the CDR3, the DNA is TGTGCCAGCAGCCCTCTCTCCACCGGGGAGCTGTTTTTT. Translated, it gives CASSPLSTGELFF.

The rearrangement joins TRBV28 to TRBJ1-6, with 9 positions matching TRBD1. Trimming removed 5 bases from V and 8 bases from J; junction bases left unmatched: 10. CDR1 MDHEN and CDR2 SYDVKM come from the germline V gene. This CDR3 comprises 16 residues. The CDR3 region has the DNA TGTGCCAGCAGTCGCCTCCGGGACAGGGACTATTCACCCCTCCACTTT. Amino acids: CASSRLRDRDYSPLHF.

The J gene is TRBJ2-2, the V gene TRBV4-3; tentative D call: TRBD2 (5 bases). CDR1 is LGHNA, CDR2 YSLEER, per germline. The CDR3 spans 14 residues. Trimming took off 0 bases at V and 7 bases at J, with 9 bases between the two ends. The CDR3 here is CASSQDRGIGELFF. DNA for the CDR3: TGCGCCAGCAGCCAAGATCGGGGTATCGGGGAGCTGTTTTTT.

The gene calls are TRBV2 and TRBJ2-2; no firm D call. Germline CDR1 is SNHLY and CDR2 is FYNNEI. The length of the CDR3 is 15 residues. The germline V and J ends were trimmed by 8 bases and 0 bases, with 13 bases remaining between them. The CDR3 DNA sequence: TGTGCCAGCCGGTCCAGGCGATCGAACACCGGGGAGCTGTTTTTT. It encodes CASRSRRSNTGELFF.

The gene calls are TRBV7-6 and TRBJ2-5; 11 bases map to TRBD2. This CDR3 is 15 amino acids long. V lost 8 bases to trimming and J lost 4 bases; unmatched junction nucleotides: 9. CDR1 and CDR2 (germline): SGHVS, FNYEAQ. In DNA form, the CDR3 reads TGTGCCAGCGCCTGGGGTAGCGGGGGGGGAGAGACCCAGTACTTC. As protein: CASAWGSGGGETQYF.

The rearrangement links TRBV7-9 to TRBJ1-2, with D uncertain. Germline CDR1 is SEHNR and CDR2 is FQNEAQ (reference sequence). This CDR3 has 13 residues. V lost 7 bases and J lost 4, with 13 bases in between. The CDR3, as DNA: TGTGCCAGCAACCCCCAGCGGGGCTATGGCTACACCTTC. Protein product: CASNPQRGYGYTF.

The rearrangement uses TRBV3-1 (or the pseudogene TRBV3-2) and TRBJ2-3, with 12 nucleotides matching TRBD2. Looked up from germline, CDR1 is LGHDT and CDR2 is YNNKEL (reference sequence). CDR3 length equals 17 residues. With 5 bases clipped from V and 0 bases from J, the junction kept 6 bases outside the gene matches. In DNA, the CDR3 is TGTGCCAGCAGCGCCCGGACTAGCGGGGTTAGCACAGATACGCAGTATTTT. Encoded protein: CASSARTSGVSTDTQYF.

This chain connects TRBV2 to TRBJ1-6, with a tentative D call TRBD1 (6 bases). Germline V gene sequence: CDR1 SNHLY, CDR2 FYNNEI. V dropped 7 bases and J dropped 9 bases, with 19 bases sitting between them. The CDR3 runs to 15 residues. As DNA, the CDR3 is TGTGCCAGCAAAATTGTCGCAACAGGGCCTTCACCCCTCCACTTT. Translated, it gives CASKIVATGPSPLHF.

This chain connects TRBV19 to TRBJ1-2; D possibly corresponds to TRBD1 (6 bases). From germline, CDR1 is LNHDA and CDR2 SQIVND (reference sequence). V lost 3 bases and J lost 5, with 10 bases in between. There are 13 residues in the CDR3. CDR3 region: CASSINGQYGYTF. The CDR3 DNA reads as TGTGCCAGTAGTATTAACGGACAGTATGGCTACACCTTC.

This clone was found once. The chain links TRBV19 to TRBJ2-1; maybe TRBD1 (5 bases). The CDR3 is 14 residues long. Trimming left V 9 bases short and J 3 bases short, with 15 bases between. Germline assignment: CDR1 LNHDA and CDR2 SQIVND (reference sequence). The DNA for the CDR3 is TGTGCCAGAGTGGGTTTAGACAGCTACAATGAGCAGTTCTTC. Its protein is CARVGLDSYNEQFF.

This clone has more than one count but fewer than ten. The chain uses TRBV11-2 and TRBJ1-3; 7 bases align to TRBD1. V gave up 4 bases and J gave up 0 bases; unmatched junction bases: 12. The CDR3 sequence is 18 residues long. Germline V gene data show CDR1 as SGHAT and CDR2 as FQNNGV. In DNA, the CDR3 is TGTGCCAGCAGCTACCCCAGGGGACAGATGATCTCTGGAAACACCATATATTTT. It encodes CASSYPRGQMISGNTIYF.

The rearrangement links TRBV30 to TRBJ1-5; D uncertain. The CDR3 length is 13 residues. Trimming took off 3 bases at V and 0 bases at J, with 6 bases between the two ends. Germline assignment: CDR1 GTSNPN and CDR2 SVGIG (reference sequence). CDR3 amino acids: CAWRGSSNQPQHF. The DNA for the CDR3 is TGTGCCTGGAGGGGCAGTAGCAATCAGCCCCAGCATTTT.

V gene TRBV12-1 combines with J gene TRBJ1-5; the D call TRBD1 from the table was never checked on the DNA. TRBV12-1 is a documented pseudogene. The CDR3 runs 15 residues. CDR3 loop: CASSFDRGFNQPQHF. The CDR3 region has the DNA TGTGCCAGCAGCTTTGACAGGGGTTTCAATCAGCCCCAGCATTTT.

This chain's CDR3 is CASSEEGGDRDYGYTF. The CDR3 coding sequence is TGTGCCAGCAGTGAAGAAGGGGGTGACAGGGACTATGGCTACACCTTC. V is TRBV2 and J is TRBJ1-2; 7 bases align to TRBD1. This CDR3 has 16 residues. Trimming at V came to 1 base and at J to 3 bases, leaving 8 bases not matched to a gene. CDR1 is SNHLY and CDR2 is FYNNEI in the germline V gene.

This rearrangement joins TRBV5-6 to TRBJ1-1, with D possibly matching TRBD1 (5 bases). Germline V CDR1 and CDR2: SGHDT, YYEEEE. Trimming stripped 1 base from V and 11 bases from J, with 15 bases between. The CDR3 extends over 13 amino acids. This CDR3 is CASSLNAGPFAFF. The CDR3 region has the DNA TGTGCCAGCAGCTTGAACGCGGGGCCCTTCGCTTTCTTT.

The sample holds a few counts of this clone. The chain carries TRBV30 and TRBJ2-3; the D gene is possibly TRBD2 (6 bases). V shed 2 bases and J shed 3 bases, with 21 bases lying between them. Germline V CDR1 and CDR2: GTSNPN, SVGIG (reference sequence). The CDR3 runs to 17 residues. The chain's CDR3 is CAWSKVLGGIKTDTQYF. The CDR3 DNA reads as TGTGCCTGGAGTAAGGTCCTTGGGGGGATTAAAACAGATACGCAGTATTTT.

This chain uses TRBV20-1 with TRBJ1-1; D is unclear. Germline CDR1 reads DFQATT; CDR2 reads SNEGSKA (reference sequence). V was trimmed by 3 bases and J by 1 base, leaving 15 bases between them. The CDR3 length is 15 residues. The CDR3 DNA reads TGCAGTGCTAGTCGCGGTTCCTTGGGGAACACTGAAGCTTTCTTT. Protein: CSASRGSLGNTEAFF.

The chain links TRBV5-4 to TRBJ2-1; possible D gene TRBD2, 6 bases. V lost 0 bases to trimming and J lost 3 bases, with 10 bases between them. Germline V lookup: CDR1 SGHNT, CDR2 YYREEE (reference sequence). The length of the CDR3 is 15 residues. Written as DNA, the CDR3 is TGTGCCAGCAGCTTGGGCGGGACCGACTACAATGAGCAGTTCTTC. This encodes CASSLGGTDYNEQFF.

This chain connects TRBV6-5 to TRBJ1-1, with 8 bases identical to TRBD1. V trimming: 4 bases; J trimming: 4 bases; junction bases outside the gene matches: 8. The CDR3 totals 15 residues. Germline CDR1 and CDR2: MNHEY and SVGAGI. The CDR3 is CASSSGGRGLTEAFF. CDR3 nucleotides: TGTGCCAGCAGTTCGGGGGGCAGGGGGCTCACTGAAGCTTTCTTT.

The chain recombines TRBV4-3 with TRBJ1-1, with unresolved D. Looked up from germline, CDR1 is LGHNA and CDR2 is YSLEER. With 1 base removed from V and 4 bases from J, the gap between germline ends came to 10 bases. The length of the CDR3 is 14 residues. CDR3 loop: CASSQGREGTEAFF. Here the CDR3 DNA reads TGCGCCAGCAGCCAAGGAAGGGAGGGCACTGAAGCTTTCTTT.

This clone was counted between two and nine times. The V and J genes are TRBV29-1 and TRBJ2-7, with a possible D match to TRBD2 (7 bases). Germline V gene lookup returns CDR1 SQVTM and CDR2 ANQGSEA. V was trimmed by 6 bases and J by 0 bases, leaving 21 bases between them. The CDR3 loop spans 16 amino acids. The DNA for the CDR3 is TGCAGCGTCCTGACGGGGGGCATTAGGAGCTCCTACGAGCAGTACTTC. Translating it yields CSVLTGGIRSSYEQYF.

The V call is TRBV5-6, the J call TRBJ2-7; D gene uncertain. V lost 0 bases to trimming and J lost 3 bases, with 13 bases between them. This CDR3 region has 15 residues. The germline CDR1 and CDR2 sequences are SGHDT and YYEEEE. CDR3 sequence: CASSLVGQAYYEQYF. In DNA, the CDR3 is TGTGCCAGCAGCTTGGTCGGCCAGGCCTACTACGAGCAGTACTTC. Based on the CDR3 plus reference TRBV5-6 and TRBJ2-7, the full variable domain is DAGVTQSPTHLIKTRGQQVTLRCSPKSGHDTVSWYQQALGQGPQFIFQYYEEEERQRGNFPDRFSGHQFPNYSSELNVNALLLGDSALYLCASSLVGQAYYEQYFGPGTRLTVT.

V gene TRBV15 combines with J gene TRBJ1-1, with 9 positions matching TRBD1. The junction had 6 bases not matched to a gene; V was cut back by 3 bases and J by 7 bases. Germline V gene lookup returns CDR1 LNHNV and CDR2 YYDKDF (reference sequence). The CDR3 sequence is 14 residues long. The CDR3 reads CATSRTRTGVEAFF. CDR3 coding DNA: TGTGCCACCAGCAGGACTAGGACAGGGGTTGAAGCTTTCTTT.

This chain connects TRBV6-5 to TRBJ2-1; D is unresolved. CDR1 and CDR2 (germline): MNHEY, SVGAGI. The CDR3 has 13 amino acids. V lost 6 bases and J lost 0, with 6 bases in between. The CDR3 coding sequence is TGTGCCAGCAGCCCGAGCTCCTACAATGAGCAGTTCTTC. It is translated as CASSPSSYNEQFF.

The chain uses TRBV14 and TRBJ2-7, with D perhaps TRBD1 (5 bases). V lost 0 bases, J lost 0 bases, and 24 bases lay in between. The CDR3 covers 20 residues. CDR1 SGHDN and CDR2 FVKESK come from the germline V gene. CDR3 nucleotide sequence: TGTGCCAGCAGCCAAGATTCATTGGCATTCGGACATCCGAGCTCCTACGAGCAGTACTTC. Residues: CASSQDSLAFGHPSSYEQYF.